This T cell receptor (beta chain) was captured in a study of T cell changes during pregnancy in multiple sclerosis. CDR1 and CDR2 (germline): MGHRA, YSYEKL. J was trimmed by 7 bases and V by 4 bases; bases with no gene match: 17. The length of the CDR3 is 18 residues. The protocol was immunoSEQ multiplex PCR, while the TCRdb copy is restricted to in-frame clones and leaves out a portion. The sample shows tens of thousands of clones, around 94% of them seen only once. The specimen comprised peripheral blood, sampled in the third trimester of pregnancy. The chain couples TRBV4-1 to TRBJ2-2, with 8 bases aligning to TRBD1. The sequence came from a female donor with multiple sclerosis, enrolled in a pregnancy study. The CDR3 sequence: CASSRAPLAGGMDGELFF. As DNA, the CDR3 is TGCGCCAGCAGCCGCGCTCCTTTGGCAGGGGGCATGGACGGGGAGCTGTTTTTT.